The clone carrying this TCR beta chain was detected a few times. J lost 5 bases, V lost 4 bases, and 8 bases had no gene match. The germline V gene has CDR1 SGDLS and CDR2 YYNGEE. The CDR3 covers 15 residues. TCRdb passed the 5' RACE reads through MiXCR, listing each CDR3 protein once. The table records around 530,000 distinct CDR3 sequences, less than 20% of them present only once. The source of the sample is a study of T cells after yellow fever vaccination. About the research overall: Preparing low-cell-number fractions relied on SMART-Seq v4 Ultra Low Input.

This receptor was identified in a man aged 18 to 30 who received the YFV17D yellow fever vaccine. This specimen consisted of PBMCs, obtained 5 to 6 days after the first yellow fever vaccination. The chain links TRBV9 to TRBJ2-2, with TRBD1 matching 7 bases. This CDR3 is CASSLDRAGTGELFF. The CDR3 nucleotides read TGTGCCAGCAGCTTAGACAGGGCCGGGACCGGGGAGCTGTTTTTT.